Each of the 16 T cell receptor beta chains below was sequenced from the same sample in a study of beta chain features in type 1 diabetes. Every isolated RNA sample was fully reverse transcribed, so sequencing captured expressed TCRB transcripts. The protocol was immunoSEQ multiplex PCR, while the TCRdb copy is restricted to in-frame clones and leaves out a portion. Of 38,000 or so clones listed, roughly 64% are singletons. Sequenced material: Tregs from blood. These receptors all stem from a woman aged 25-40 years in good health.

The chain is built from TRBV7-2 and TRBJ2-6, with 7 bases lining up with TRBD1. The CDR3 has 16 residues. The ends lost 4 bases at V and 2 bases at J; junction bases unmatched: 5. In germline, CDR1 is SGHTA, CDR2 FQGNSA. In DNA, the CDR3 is TGTGCCAGCAGCTCAACAGGGGTAGCTGGGGCCAACGTCCTGACTTTC. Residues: CASSSTGVAGANVLTF.

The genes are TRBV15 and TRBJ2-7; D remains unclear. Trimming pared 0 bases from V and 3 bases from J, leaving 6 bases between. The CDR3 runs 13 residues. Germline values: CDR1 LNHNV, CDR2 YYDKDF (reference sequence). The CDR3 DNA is TGTGCCACCAGCAGAGATCCTTTCTACGAGCAGTACTTC. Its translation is CATSRDPFYEQYF.

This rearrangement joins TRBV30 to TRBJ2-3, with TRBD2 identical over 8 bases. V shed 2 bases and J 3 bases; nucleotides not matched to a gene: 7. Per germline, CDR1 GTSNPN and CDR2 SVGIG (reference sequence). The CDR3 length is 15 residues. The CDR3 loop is CAWSRTGGLTDTQYF. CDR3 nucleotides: TGTGCCTGGAGTAGAACGGGAGGGTTGACAGATACGCAGTATTTT.

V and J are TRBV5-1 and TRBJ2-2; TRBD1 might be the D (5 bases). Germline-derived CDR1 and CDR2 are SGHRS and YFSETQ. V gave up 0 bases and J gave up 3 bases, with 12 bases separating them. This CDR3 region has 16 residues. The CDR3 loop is CASSLAVARDTGELFF. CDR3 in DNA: TGCGCCAGCAGCTTGGCCGTCGCCAGGGACACCGGGGAGCTGTTTTTT.

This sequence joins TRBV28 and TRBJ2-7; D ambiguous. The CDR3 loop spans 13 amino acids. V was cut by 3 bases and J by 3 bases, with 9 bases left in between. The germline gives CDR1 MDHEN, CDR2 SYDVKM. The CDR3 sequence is CASSFSPVYEQYF. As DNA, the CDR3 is TGTGCCAGCAGTTTTTCCCCCGTCTACGAGCAGTACTTC.

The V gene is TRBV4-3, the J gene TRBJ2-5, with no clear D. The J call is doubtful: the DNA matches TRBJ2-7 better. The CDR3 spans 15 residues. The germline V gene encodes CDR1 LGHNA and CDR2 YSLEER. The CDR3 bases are TGCGCCAGCAGCCAAGATCGACTTTCTTCCTACGAGCAGTACTTC. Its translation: CASSQDRLSSYEQYF.

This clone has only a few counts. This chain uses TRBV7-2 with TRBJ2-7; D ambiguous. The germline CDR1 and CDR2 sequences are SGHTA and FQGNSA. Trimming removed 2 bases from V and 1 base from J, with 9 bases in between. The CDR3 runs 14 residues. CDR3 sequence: CASSLNGRSYEQYF. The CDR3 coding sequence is TGTGCCAGCAGCTTAAACGGCAGGTCCTACGAGCAGTACTTC. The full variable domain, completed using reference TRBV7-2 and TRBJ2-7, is GAGVSQSPSNKVTEKGKDVELRCDPISGHTALYWYRQSLGQGLEFLIYFQGNSAPDKSGLPSDRFSAERTGGSVSTLTIQRTQQEDSAVYLCASSLNGRSYEQYFGPGTRLTVT.

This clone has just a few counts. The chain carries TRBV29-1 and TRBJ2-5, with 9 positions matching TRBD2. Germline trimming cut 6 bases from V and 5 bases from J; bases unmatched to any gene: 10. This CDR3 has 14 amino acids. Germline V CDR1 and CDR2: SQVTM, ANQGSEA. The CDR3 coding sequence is TGCAGCGTCCCCGCTAGCGGGAATAGGGAGACCCAGTACTTC. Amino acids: CSVPASGNRETQYF.

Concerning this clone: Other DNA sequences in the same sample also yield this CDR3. CDR3 in amino acids: CASSLGGGYEQYF. CDR3 DNA: TGTGCCAGCAGCTTAGGGGGAGGCTACGAGCAGTACTTC. This sequence joins TRBV7-9 and TRBJ2-7, with a tentative D call TRBD2 (6 bases). V lost 1 base, J lost 3 bases, and 7 bases lay in between. This CDR3 region has 13 residues. Germline V CDR1 and CDR2: SEHNR, FQNEAQ (reference sequence).

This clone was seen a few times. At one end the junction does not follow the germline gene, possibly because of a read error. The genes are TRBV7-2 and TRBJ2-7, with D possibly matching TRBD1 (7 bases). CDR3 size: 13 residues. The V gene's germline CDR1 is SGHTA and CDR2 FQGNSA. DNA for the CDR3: TGTGCCAGCAGCCCGCCGGGACAGCAAAAGCGGGTCTTC. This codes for CASSPPGQQKRVF.

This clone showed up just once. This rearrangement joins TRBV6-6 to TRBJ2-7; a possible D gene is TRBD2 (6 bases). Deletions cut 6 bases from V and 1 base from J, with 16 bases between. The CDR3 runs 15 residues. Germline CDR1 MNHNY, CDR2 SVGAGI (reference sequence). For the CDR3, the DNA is TGTGCCAGCAGACACCAGCGGAGGGGTTCCTACGAGCAGTACTTC. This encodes CASRHQRRGSYEQYF.

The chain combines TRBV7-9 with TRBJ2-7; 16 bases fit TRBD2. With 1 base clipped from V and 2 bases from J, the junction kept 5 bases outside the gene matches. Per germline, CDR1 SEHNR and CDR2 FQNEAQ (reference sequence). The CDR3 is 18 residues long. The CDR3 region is CASSLGGTSGRVTYEQYF. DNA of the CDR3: TGTGCCAGCAGCTTAGGAGGGACTAGCGGGAGGGTAACCTACGAGCAGTACTTC.

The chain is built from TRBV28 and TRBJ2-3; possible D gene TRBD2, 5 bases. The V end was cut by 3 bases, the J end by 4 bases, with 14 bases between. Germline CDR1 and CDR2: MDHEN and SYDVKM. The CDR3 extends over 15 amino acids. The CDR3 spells CASSFFGGRSDTQYF. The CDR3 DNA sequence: TGTGCCAGCAGTTTCTTCGGTGGGAGATCAGATACGCAGTATTTT.

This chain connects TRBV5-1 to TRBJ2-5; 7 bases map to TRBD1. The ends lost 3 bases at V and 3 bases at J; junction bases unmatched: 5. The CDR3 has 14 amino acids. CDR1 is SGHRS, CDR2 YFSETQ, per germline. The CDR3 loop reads CASSSGQQEETQYF. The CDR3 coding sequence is TGCGCCAGCAGCTCGGGACAGCAGGAAGAGACCCAGTACTTC.

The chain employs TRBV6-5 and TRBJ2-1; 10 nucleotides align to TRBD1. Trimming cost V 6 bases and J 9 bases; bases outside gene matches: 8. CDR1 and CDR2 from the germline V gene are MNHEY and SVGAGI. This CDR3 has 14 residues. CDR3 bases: TGTGCCAGCAGCGACAGGGGGCATTATATTGAGCAGTTCTTC. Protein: CASSDRGHYIEQFF.

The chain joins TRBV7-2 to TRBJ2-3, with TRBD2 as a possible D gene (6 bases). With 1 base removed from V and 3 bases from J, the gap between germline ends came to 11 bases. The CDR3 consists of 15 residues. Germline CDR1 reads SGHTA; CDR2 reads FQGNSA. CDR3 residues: CASSLGGGRTDTQYF. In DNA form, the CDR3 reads TGTGCCAGCAGCTTAGGAGGAGGGAGGACAGATACGCAGTATTTT.